This record looks at one T cell receptor beta chain sequence and its context. Its specificity is unknown. These data come from a study of blood T cells in healthy people across ages. Using a J-beta primer mix together with a sample-barcoded 5' primer, a second PCR was run for roughly 6 to 11 cycles. Each single sample gave us at least 3 million CDR3-containing paired-end reads. TCRdb reprocessed the 5' RACE reads with MiXCR, giving one entry per CDR3 protein. The sample consists of 1.8 million or so distinct CDR3 sequences, about two fifths of them appearing once. Whenever a sample was processed, at least 6.5 million PBMCs were isolated. Study-wide findings and caveats: With age, beta diversity per million T cells declined roughly linearly, significantly by about 37. Unsorted PBMCs blocked a conclusive comparison of naive and antigen-experienced cells.

V gave up 3 bases and J gave up 1 base; unmatched junction bases: 6. Germline V gene sequence: CDR1 LGHNA, CDR2 YSLEER. The CDR3 runs to 16 residues. The receptor's source is a human donor in good health. Sequencing was carried out using blood. The V and J genes are TRBV4-3 and TRBJ1-1, with 9 nucleotides matching TRBD1. The chain's CDR3 is CASSQLTTGGNTEAFF. CDR3 in DNA: TGCGCCAGCAGCCAGCTAACGACAGGGGGGAACACTGAAGCTTTCTTT.